This entry lists 15 T cell receptor beta chains sequenced from one sample in a study of Ad26.COV2.S vaccination and SARS-CoV-2 variants. Treatment meaning: roughly 20 received Ad26.COV2.S at low or high dose, single or two shots; five or six received placebo; per-sample allocation not given. The investigators took samples on day 63 after the first vaccine or placebo injection. TCRdb's table, derived via immunoSEQ multiplex PCR, lists solely in-frame clones and lacks some. The sample includes about half a million clones, about 89% of them seen just once. Sequences were derived from peripheral blood, sampled in a trial of Ad26.COV2.S vaccine versus placebo. Every receptor here comes from a person aged 18-60 years who received the Ad26.COV2.S COVID-19 vaccine or a placebo.

The chain recombines TRBV27 with TRBJ2-3; D possibly corresponds to TRBD2 (6 bases). The V end lost 6 bases, the J end lost 1 base, and 14 bases lay between the germline ends. Germline assignment: CDR1 MNHEY and CDR2 SMNVEV (reference sequence). The CDR3 covers 15 residues. CDR3 residues: CASSPEWGGTDTQYF. The DNA for the CDR3 is TGTGCCAGCAGCCCGGAGTGGGGGGGCACAGATACGCAGTATTTT.

The J gene is TRBJ1-2, the V gene TRBV29-1; D gene unclear. V gave up 4 bases and J gave up 4 bases, with 16 bases separating them. Germline CDR1 SQVTM, CDR2 ANQGSEA. There are 14 residues in the CDR3. CDR3 nucleotide sequence: TGCAGCGTTGGAGGCGGAAACCCAAGCTATGGCTACACCTTC. This sequence encodes CSVGGGNPSYGYTF.

The V call is TRBV18, the J call TRBJ1-1; possibly TRBD1 for D (5 bases). Germline V CDR1 and CDR2: KGHSH, LQKENI. The CDR3 sequence is 14 residues long. V was trimmed by 2 bases and J by 5 bases, leaving 12 bases between them. This chain's CDR3 is CASSPVRVETEAFF. The CDR3 nucleotides are TGTGCCAGCTCACCAGTCAGGGTTGAGACTGAAGCTTTCTTT.

The rearrangement links TRBV6-5 to TRBJ1-1; D not certain. The germline V gene encodes CDR1 MNHEY and CDR2 SVGAGI. The V gene lost 5 bases and the J gene lost 0 bases, with 7 bases spanning the gap. CDR3 size: 13 residues. The CDR3 region is CASSPTLNTEAFF. CDR3 nucleotide sequence: TGTGCCAGCAGTCCAACCTTGAACACTGAAGCTTTCTTT.

This chain joins TRBV18 and TRBJ2-2, with 7 positions matching TRBD1. V gave up 3 bases and J gave up 1 base; unmatched junction bases: 5. This CDR3 contains 16 residues. Germline V gene data show CDR1 as KGHSH and CDR2 as LQKENI. The CDR3 sequence: CASSPLGGLNTGELFF. The CDR3 DNA reads TGTGCCAGCTCACCTTTAGGGGGCCTGAACACCGGGGAGCTGTTTTTT.

This clone was seen a single time. The rearrangement links TRBV5-1 to TRBJ2-5, with D perhaps TRBD1 (6 bases). CDR3 length: 15 residues. Trimming pared 4 bases from V and 9 bases from J, leaving 22 bases between. Germline V lookup: CDR1 SGHRS, CDR2 YFSETQ. The CDR3 region has the DNA TGCGCCAGCAGCCCGGGTGGGACATCCAGCAGGGCCCAGTACTTC. Encoded protein: CASSPGGTSSRAQYF.

This clone has only one observation. The chain is built from TRBV6-1 and TRBJ1-1; D perhaps matches TRBD1 (6 bases). Germline-derived CDR1 and CDR2 are MNHNS and SASEGT. There are 14 residues in the CDR3. The V gene lost 3 bases and the J gene lost 4 bases, with 12 bases spanning the gap. The CDR3 coding sequence is TGTGCCAGCAGTGACCTACAGGGTGGCACTGAAGCTTTCTTT. It codes for CASSDLQGGTEAFF.

V usage is TRBV5-1 and J usage is TRBJ2-1; the D is unclear. CDR1 is SGHRS and CDR2 is YFSETQ in the germline V gene. The CDR3 is 13 residues long. V was cut by 4 bases and J by 7 bases, with 12 bases left in between. In nucleotides, the CDR3 is TGCGCCAGCAGCCGGGTTGGGGAAAATGAGCAGTTCTTC. It codes for CASSRVGENEQFF.

This clone has a handful of counts. This sequence joins TRBV6-1 and TRBJ1-2; TRBD1 aligns across 8 bases. Per germline, CDR1 MNHNS and CDR2 SASEGT. After removal of 2 bases from V and 4 bases from J, the junction contained 6 bases not matched to a gene. CDR3 size: 15 residues. CDR3 protein: CASSEKGTGGYGYTF. In nucleotides, the CDR3 is TGTGCCAGCAGTGAAAAAGGAACAGGGGGCTATGGCTACACCTTC.

A few counts support this clone. The chain uses TRBV5-1 and TRBJ1-3; no firm D call. The CDR3 runs to 13 residues. The germline gives CDR1 SGHRS, CDR2 YFSETQ. Trimming removed 1 base from V and 4 bases from J, with 6 bases in between. CDR3 protein: CASSLYLGNTIYF. The DNA of the CDR3 is TGCGCCAGCAGCTTGTATCTAGGAAACACCATATATTTT.

This clone was seen just once. The rearrangement joins TRBV30 to TRBJ1-2; maybe TRBD1 (5 bases). The length of the CDR3 is 13 residues. V was clipped by 3 bases and J by 0 bases, with 8 bases between them. Per germline, CDR1 GTSNPN and CDR2 SVGIG (reference sequence). CDR3 amino acids: CAWSGAANYGYTF. CDR3 sequence (DNA): TGTGCCTGGAGCGGGGCAGCTAACTATGGCTACACCTTC.

V is TRBV15 and J is TRBJ2-2; TRBD1 matches at 11 bases. CDR3 size: 15 residues. Germline loops: CDR1 LNHNV, CDR2 YYDKDF (reference sequence). The V and J ends lost 3 bases and 6 bases, in that order; junction bases with no gene match: 3. CDR3 coding DNA: TGTGCCACCAGCAGGGACAGGGGGCCAGCCGGGGAGCTGTTTTTT. Translation gives CATSRDRGPAGELFF.

The chain employs TRBV7-6 and TRBJ2-5; D perhaps matches TRBD1 (6 bases). The CDR3 spans 15 residues. Trimming pared 2 bases from V and 4 bases from J, leaving 14 bases between. Germline CDR1 reads SGHVS; CDR2 reads FNYEAQ. The chain's CDR3 is CASSLPQGPGETQYF. In DNA form, the CDR3 reads TGTGCCAGCAGCTTACCTCAGGGGCCAGGAGAGACCCAGTACTTC.

This clone was seen only once. V gene TRBV21-1 combines with J gene TRBJ1-1; TRBD1 was called by the table and not checked on the DNA. TRBV21-1 is tagged as a pseudogene. The CDR3 extends over 15 amino acids. CDR3 protein: CASSIRDRAMPEAFF. The DNA for the CDR3 is TGTGCCAGCAGCATCCGGGACAGGGCCATGCCTGAAGCTTTCTTT.

The V and J genes are TRBV19 and TRBJ1-2; D might be TRBD1 (6 bases). The germline V gene has CDR1 LNHDA and CDR2 SQIVND (reference sequence). The length of the CDR3 is 13 residues. Trimming stripped 5 bases from V and 8 bases from J, with 15 bases between. DNA for the CDR3: TGTGCCAGTAGTCCCGAGAACAGGGTCGGCTACACCTTC. This codes for CASSPENRVGYTF.